This record covers a single T cell receptor beta chain. Antigen: not known. Unique molecular identifiers were built into the TCRbeta library. Each CDR3 protein gets one entry after TCRdb re-called the PCR reads with MiXCR. In the table there are about 440,000 distinct CDR3 sequences, over 40% of which are singletons. This specimen belongs to a study of T-cell reconstitution after alpha-beta-depleted transplantation in children. Overall study findings and caveats: One year after transplant, T-cell counts and diversity came mostly from newly produced T cells. Reported findings indicate that, about two months after transplant, alpha-beta T cells came from several hundred expanded clones, which were derived from non-depleted graft cells. In some patients, recipient T cells and intrathymic progenitors surviving conditioning explained high day-60 diversity.

The V segment lost 5 bases and the J segment 5 bases; nucleotides outside the gene matches: 6. The CDR3 totals 13 residues. CDR1 MNHNY and CDR2 SVGAGI come from the germline V gene (reference sequence). This clonotype was sampled from a girl aged 2 to 10 with aplastic anemia, due to receive a stem cell transplant. The material was PBMCs, obtained before TCRalphabeta/CD19-depleted stem cell transplant. The V call is TRBV6-6, the J call TRBJ2-7; TRBD1 matches at 7 bases. The CDR3 DNA sequence: TGTGCCAGCAGTCTTAAACAGGGGAACGAGCAGTACTTC. It encodes CASSLKQGNEQYF.